This is a list of T cell receptor beta chains from one sample in a study of vaccination and CD4 T cells after COVID-19. TCRdb reanalysed the PCR reads using MiXCR and keeps one entry per CDR3 protein. The sample includes about 11,000 distinct CDR3 sequences, approximately 73% seen only once; the top ten take about 8%. Their antigens are not known. Material: CD4+ T cells from blood, cultured in vitro. The receptors were gathered from a human donor who had recovered from COVID-19. The CDR3 runs from the conserved cysteine through the conserved F or W. Fields, in order: V gene, J gene, CDR3 protein.

TRBV6-1	TRBJ2-3	CASKREASDTQYF
TRBV7-2	TRBJ2-2	CASSQTGGGNTGELFF
TRBV9	TRBJ1-5	CASSPRGEF
TRBV30	TRBJ1-6	CAWSVGTGSYNSPLHF
TRBV6-5	TRBJ1-6	CASSYTGTDNSPLHF
TRBV7-6	TRBJ2-5	CASSLEWEETQYF
TRBV10-2	TRBJ1-5	CASSAQGGQPQHF
TRBV19	TRBJ1-2	CASSPRTGGVYGYTF
TRBV4-1	TRBJ1-5	CASSQEGSTNQPQHF
TRBV5-6	TRBJ1-2	CASSLDRGNYGYTF
TRBV24-1	TRBJ2-7	CATSQAGESSYEQYF
TRBV20-1	TRBJ1-2	CSARLVEGNRGYTF
TRBV6-4	TRBJ2-2	CASSDVTGELFF
TRBV6-4	TRBJ2-3	CASSDSTGGPDTQYF
TRBV7-8	TRBJ2-7	CATNSGHSGPLSGEQYF
TRBV7-2	TRBJ2-2	CASSLRLAGGPWTGELFF
TRBV5-1	TRBJ2-7	CASSPPGTMGEQYF
TRBV6-1	TRBJ1-2	CASSARGGGLNTGGYTF
TRBV29-1	TRBJ1-2	CSVEVDSVGGYTF
TRBV7-9	TRBJ1-6	CASSREGANHF
TRBV6-2/TRBV6-3	TRBJ2-7	CASSYLDYEQYF
TRBV6-2/TRBV6-3	TRBJ1-2	CASSYGGSSFNYGYTF
TRBV15	TRBJ2-4	CATRALGPQNIQYF
TRBV6-2/TRBV6-3	TRBJ2-7	CASSTPTSISYEQYF
TRBV20-1	TRBJ1-5	CSARVIDRGNQPQHF
TRBV28	TRBJ2-1	CASSSSLAGSYNEQFF
TRBV20-1	TRBJ1-5	CSAVRGQGNQPQHF
TRBV20-1	TRBJ2-5	CSAPRLRGSQETQYF
TRBV6-2/TRBV6-3	TRBJ2-1	CATRDRVYNEQFF
TRBV5-1	TRBJ2-5	CASSWGLLGQGTETQYF
TRBV7-2	TRBJ2-7	CASSPGLNLREQYF
TRBV20-1	TRBJ1-1	CSASGGANTEAFF
TRBV19	TRBJ2-5	CASSRGLQETQYF
TRBV6-1	TRBJ2-7	CASSDLGTGGGEQYF
TRBV27	TRBJ1-1	CASSFRGQNTEAFF
TRBV6-2/TRBV6-3	TRBJ1-5	CASSWAAGTGGGQPQHF
TRBV27	TRBJ2-3	CASSFSGTDTQYF
TRBV25-1	TRBJ1-2	CASSEQGQGGGYTF
TRBV19	TRBJ2-1	CASSIAVAGGLEQFF
TRBV20-1	TRBJ1-5	CSAHYRAGQNQPQHF
TRBV14	TRBJ2-7	CASSQGTVGPYEQYF
TRBV27	TRBJ2-7	CASSRVDSYEQYF
TRBV5-1	TRBJ2-3	CASSPQGGTDTQYF
TRBV27	TRBJ1-2	CASSSHGTLRDYGYTF
TRBV5-6	TRBJ1-5	CASSLATSNQPQHF
TRBV20-1	TRBJ1-5	CSARDMGGQYSNQPQHF
TRBV20-1	TRBJ1-2	CSAFLRGGTYGYTF
TRBV20-1	TRBJ1-5	CSAKGIRSNQPQHF
TRBV2	TRBJ1-6	CASSDRSSYNSPLHF
TRBV7-3	TRBJ2-1	CASSSGLAGVGEQFF
TRBV18	TRBJ2-5	CASSPLVSKETTTQYF
TRBV6-1	TRBJ1-5	CASSEPRTTGGGRQPQHF
TRBV7-2	TRBJ2-5	CASSGQRSGKIGTQYF
TRBV9	TRBJ2-3	CASSTGLVWSTDTQYF
TRBV7-9	TRBJ1-2	CASSRQGSGYTF